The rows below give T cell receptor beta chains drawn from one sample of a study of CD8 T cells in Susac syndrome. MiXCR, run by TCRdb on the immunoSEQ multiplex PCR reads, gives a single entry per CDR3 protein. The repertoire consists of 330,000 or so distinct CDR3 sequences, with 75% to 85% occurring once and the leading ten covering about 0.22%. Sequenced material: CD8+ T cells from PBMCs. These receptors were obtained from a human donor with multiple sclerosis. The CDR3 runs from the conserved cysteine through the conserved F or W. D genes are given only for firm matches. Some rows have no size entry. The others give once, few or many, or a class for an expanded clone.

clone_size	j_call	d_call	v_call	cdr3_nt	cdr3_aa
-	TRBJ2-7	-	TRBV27	TGTGCCAGCAGTTTGCGCCCAGCCGGAGGGCTGTTCGAGCAGTACTTC	CASSLRPAGGLFEQYF
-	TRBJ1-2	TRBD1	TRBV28	TGTGCCAGCAGTTACGGACAGGGTTTCTATGGCTACACCTTC	CASSYGQGFYGYTF
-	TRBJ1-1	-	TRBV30	TGTGCCTGGAGTGCCCTAGGGTTTTATGAAGCTTTCTTT	CAWSALGFYEAFF
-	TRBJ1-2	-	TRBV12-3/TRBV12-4	TGTGCCAGCAGTCCGGGGACTGCCAACTATGGCTACACCTTC	CASSPGTANYGYTF
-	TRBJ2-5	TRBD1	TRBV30	TGTGCCTGGAGTACGGGGACAGGGGGGATAGAGACCCAGTACTTC	CAWSTGTGGIETQYF
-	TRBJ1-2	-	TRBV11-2	TGTGCCAGCAGCTACGGGACCCACTATGGCTACACCTTC	CASSYGTHYGYTF
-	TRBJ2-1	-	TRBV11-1	TGTGCCAGCAGCACCGACCTGGCCAATGAGCAGTTCTTC	CASSTDLANEQFF
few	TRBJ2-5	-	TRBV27	TGTGCCAGCAGTTTAGCCGGCCTGCAAGAGACCCAGTACTTC	CASSLAGLQETQYF
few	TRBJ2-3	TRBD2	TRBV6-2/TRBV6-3	TGTGCCAGCAGCCGCCATTGGGTCGAGCGGGAGGCTCCTTCTAGCACAGATACGCAGTATTTT	CASSRHWVEREAPSSTDTQYF
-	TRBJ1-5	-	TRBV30	TGTGCCTGGAGTGTAGGAGGCAATCAGCCCCAGCATTTT	CAWSVGGNQPQHF
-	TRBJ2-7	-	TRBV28	TGTGCCAGCAGTTCTCGGGACAACTACGAGCAGTACTTC	CASSSRDNYEQYF
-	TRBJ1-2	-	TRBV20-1	TGCAGTGCTAGAGCACCTCAGGCAGGGGTTGAGGTTGACTATGGCTACACCTTC	CSARAPQAGVEVDYGYTF
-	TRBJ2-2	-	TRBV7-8	TGTGCCAGCAGATTGGGGAGCGGGTCCAACACCGGGGAGCTGTTTTTT	CASRLGSGSNTGELFF
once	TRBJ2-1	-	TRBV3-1	TGTGCCAGCAGCCAAGGTACCTGGACTTACAATGAGCAGTTCTTC	CASSQGTWTYNEQFF
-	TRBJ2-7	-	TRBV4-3	TGCGCCAGCAGCCAAGCTTTTAGGCCCCCGGGCCACGAGCAGTACTTC	CASSQAFRPPGHEQYF
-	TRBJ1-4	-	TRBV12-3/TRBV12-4	TGTGCCAGCGGGGATGGAGAAAAACTGTTTTTT	CASGDGEKLFF
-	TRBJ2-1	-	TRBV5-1	TGCGCCAGCAGCTTGGAGCTCTACTCCTACAATGAGCAGTTCTTC	CASSLELYSYNEQFF
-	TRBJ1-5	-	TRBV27	TGTGCCAGCAGTTTCGCGGGGCGCAATCAGCCCCAGCATTTT	CASSFAGRNQPQHF
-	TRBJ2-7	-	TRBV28	TGTGCCAGCAGCCAAAGGCTGGTCCCCTACGAGCAGTACTTC	CASSQRLVPYEQYF
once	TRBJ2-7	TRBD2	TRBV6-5	TGTGCCAGCAGTATAGCGGGAGGCGGCTCCTACGAGCAGTACTTC	CASSIAGGGSYEQYF
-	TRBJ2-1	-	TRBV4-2	TGTGCCAGCAGCCCAAGTACCGTCCTAGGGAATGAGCAGTTCTTC	CASSPSTVLGNEQFF
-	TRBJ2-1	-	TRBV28	TGTGCCAGCACTCCTCCTATGCAGTACAATGAGCAGTTCTTC	CASTPPMQYNEQFF
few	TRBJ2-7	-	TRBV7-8	TGTGCCAGCAGTTCGACAGCTTACGAGCAGTACTTC	CASSSTAYEQYF
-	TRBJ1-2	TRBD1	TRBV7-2	TGTGCCAGCAGCATCACGGGACAGCCGTATAAAACTAACTATGGCTACACCTTC	CASSITGQPYKTNYGYTF
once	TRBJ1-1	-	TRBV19	TGTGCCAGTAGTATAGGGAACGCATTGAACACTGAAGCTTTCTTT	CASSIGNALNTEAFF
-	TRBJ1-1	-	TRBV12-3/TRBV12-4	TGTGCCAGCAGTTTCAGTTCCGTTAACACTGAAGCTTTCTTT	CASSFSSVNTEAFF
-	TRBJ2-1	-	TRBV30	TGTGCCTGGAATCCGTTGGAGACTAGTACCAGTGAGCAGTTCTTC	CAWNPLETSTSEQFF
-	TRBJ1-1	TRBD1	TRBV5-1	TGCGCCAGCAGCTTTGCCGGGACAGGGGGCCCTGAAGCTTTCTTT	CASSFAGTGGPEAFF